These T cell receptor beta chains were read from a single sample in a study of blood T cell repertoires in COVID-19. The method was immunoSEQ multiplex PCR; TCRdb's version includes in-frame clones alone and lacks a portion of them. The data show around 300,000 clones, with about nine tenths seen just once and 1% held by the top ten. Specimen: peripheral blood. Receptors were obtained from a man in his fifties with active or convalescent COVID-19. Each CDR3 is given with its conserved first and last residue. Each record gives: D gene, J gene, V gene, clone size, CDR3 protein, CDR3 DNA. The D gene is left open where the match is weak. Some rows mark clone size as missing; the rest say once, few, many or name a class of expanded clone.

NA,TRBJ1-1,TRBV7-9,NA,CASSFGTKGAFF,TGTGCCAGCAGCTTCGGGACAAAAGGAGCTTTCTTT
NA,TRBJ1-1,TRBV20-1,NA,CSARLRGEAFF,TGCAGTGCTAGACTAAGGGGAGAAGCTTTCTTT
NA,TRBJ1-2,TRBV21-1,NA,CASSSPGQGYYGYTF,TGTGCCAGCAGCAGCCCGGGACAGGGCTACTATGGCTACACCTTC
TRBD1,TRBJ2-7,TRBV5-1,NA,CASSRAWGLQGAFYEQYF,TGCGCCAGCAGCCGGGCCTGGGGCTTACAGGGGGCCTTCTACGAGCAGTACTTC
TRBD1,TRBJ2-7,TRBV15,NA,CATSRVVTGGLPYEQYF,TGTGCCACCAGCAGAGTAGTGACAGGGGGCCTACCCTACGAGCAGTACTTC
TRBD2,TRBJ2-1,TRBV2,NA,CASGDRLASGISLINEQFF,TGTGCCAGCGGAGACAGGTTAGCTAGCGGGATATCCCTGATCAATGAGCAGTTCTTC
NA,TRBJ2-5,TRBV12-3/TRBV12-4,NA,CASRARETQYF,TGTGCCAGCAGGGCCAGGGAGACCCAGTACTTC
TRBD1,TRBJ1-5,TRBV7-9,NA,CASSLGQGGQPQHF,TGTGCCAGCAGCTTAGGACAGGGAGGTCAGCCCCAGCATTTT
NA,TRBJ2-3,TRBV30,NA,CAWSAVASTDTQYF,TGTGCCTGGAGTGCGGTAGCGAGCACAGATACGCAGTATTTT
NA,TRBJ2-5,TRBV4-1,NA,CASSQPLAKETQYF,TGCGCCAGCAGCCAGCCTCTAGCTAAAGAGACCCAGTACTTC
NA,TRBJ1-5,TRBV7-5,NA,CARSSRDRGPYSNQPQHF,TGTGCCAGAAGCTCGCGGGACAGGGGCCCCTATAGCAATCAGCCCCAGCATTTT
TRBD1,TRBJ2-3,TRBV27,NA,CASSSLRDSLEDTQYF,TGTGCCAGCAGCTCTCTCCGGGACAGTTTGGAAGATACGCAGTATTTT
TRBD1,TRBJ1-5,TRBV27,NA,CASSLFGTGSWSNQPQHF,TGTGCCAGCAGTTTATTTGGGACAGGGTCTTGGAGCAATCAGCCCCAGCATTTT
TRBD2,TRBJ2-1,TRBV5-1,once,CASSPGLATIEQFF,TGCGCCAGCAGCCCGGGACTAGCAACAATTGAGCAGTTCTTC
TRBD1,TRBJ1-1,TRBV28,NA,CASSLGTGETEAFF,TGTGCCAGCAGTTTAGGGACAGGGGAGACTGAAGCTTTCTTT
TRBD1,TRBJ2-3,TRBV2,NA,CASSTTGGIRKDTQYF,TGTGCCAGCAGTACAACAGGGGGCATCAGGAAAGATACGCAGTATTTT
TRBD2,TRBJ2-1,TRBV5-6,NA,CASSGRGFGQFF,TGTGCCAGCAGCGGGAGGGGCTTTGGACAGTTCTTC
TRBD1,TRBJ1-4,TRBV5-4,few,CASSLSAGGGEKLFF,TGTGCCAGCAGCTTGAGCGCAGGGGGCGGTGAAAAACTGTTTTTT
NA,TRBJ2-2,TRBV19,once,CASSRYPGGGGTGELFF,TGTGCCAGTAGTCGATACCCTGGGGGAGGGGGCACCGGGGAGCTGTTTTTT
NA,TRBJ2-3,TRBV9,NA,CASSPTGRRASAPSTDTQYF,TGTGCCAGCAGCCCAACAGGAAGAAGGGCTAGCGCACCTAGCACAGATACGCAGTATTTT
NA,TRBJ2-7,TRBV14,NA,CASSQLGASYEQYF,TGTGCCAGCAGCCAACTAGGAGCCTCCTACGAGCAGTACTTC
NA,TRBJ1-6,TRBV9,NA,CASSPGQYNSPLHF,TGTGCCAGCAGCCCTGGACAGTATAATTCACCCCTCCACTTT
NA,TRBJ1-1,TRBV5-1,NA,CASSLAGGNTEAFF,TGCGCCAGCAGCTTGGCCGGGGGGAACACTGAAGCTTTCTTT
NA,TRBJ1-1,TRBV18,NA,CASSPGVNTEAFF,TGTGCCAGCTCGCCCGGGGTGAACACTGAAGCTTTCTTT
NA,TRBJ2-5,TRBV9,NA,CASSDQGSGKETQYF,TGTGCCAGCAGCGACCAGGGGTCGGGGAAGGAGACCCAGTACTTC